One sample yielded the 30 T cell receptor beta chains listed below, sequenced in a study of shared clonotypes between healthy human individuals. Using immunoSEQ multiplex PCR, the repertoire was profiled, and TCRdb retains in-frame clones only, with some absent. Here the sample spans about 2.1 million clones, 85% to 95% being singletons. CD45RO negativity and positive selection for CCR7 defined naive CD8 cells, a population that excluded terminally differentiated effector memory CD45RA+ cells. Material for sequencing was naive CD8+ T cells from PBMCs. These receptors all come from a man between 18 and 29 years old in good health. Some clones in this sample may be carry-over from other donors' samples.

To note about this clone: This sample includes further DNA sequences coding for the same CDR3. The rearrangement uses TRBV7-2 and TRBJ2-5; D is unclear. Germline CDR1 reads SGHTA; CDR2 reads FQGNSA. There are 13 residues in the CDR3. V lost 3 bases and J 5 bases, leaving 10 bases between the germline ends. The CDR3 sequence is CASSLDGEETQYF. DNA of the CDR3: TGTGCCAGCAGCTTGGACGGTGAGGAGACCCAGTACTTC.

In DNA, the CDR3 is TGTGCCAGCAGTCTCGGGACTCTCGGCGGGTACGAGCAGTACTTC. This gives the protein CASSLGTLGGYEQYF. The J gene is TRBJ2-7, the V gene TRBV6-5; the D gene is possibly TRBD2 (6 bases). This CDR3 region has 15 residues. Germline loops: CDR1 MNHEY, CDR2 SVGAGI. V gave up 5 bases and J gave up 4 bases, with 18 bases separating them.

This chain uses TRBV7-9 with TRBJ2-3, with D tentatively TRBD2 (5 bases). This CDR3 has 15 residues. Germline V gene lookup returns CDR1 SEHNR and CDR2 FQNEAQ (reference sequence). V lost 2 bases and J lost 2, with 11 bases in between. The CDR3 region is CASSLSEGYTDTQYF. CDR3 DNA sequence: TGTGCCAGCAGCTTATCAGAGGGTTACACAGATACGCAGTATTTT. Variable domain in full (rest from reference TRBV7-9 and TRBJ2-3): DTGVSQNPRHKITKRGQNVTFRCDPISEHNRLYWYRQTLGQGPEFLTYFQNEAQLEKSRLLSDRFSAERPKGSFSTLEIQRTEQGDSAMYLCASSLSEGYTDTQYFGPGTRLTVL.

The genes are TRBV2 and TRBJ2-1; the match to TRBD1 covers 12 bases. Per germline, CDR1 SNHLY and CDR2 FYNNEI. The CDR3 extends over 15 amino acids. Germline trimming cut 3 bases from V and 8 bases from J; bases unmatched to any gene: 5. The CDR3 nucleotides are TGTGCCAGCAGTGAGGGGACAGGGGGCAACGATGAGCAGTTCTTC. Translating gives CASSEGTGGNDEQFF.

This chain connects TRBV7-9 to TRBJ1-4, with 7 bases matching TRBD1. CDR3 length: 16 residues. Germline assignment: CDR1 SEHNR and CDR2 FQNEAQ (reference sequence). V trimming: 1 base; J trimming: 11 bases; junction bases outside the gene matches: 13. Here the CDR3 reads CASSLVGGTAAGKLFF. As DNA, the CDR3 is TGTGCCAGCAGCTTAGTAGGGGGGACAGCAGCGGGGAAACTGTTTTTT.

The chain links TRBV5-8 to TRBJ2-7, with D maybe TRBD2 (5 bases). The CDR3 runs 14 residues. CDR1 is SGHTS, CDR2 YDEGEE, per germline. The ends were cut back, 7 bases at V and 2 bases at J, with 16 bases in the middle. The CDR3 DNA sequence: TGTGCCAGCGGGATTAGCGCTATAACCTACGAGCAGTACTTC. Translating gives CASGISAITYEQYF.

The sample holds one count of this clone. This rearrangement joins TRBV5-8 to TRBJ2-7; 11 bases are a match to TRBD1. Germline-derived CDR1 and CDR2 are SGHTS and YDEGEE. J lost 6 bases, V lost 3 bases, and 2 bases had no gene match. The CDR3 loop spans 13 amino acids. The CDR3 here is CASSWTGGVEQYF. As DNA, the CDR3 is TGTGCCAGCAGCTGGACAGGGGGCGTCGAGCAGTACTTC.

The CDR3 DNA reads TGTGCCAGCAGTTTCCGGGGGGTACAACGGGGAGCTTTCTTT. This sequence encodes CASSFRGVQRGAFF. The V call is TRBV28, the J call TRBJ1-1; TRBD1 is a possible D gene (5 bases). V was shortened by 3 bases and J by 10 bases, with 18 bases between the two germline ends. Germline lookup yields CDR1 MDHEN and CDR2 SYDVKM. This CDR3 has 14 residues.

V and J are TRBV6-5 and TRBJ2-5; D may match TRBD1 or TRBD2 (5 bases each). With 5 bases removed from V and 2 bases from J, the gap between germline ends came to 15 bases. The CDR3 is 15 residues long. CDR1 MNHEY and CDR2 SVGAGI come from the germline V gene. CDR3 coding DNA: TGTGCCAGCAGTCTAAAGGGGACGTGGCAAGAGACCCAGTACTTC. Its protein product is CASSLKGTWQETQYF.

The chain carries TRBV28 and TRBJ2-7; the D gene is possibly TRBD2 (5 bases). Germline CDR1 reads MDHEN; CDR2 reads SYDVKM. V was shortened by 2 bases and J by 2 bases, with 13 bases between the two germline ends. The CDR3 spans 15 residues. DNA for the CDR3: TGTGCCAGCAGTTTAGCAAGAGGAGGCCCCTACGAGCAGTACTTC. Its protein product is CASSLARGGPYEQYF.

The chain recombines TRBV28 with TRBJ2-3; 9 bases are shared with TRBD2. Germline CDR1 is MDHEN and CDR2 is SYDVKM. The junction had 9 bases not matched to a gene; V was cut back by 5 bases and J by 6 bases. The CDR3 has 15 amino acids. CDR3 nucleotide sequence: TGTGCCAGCAGTCCCTTAGCGGGAGTCTCGGATACGCAGTATTTT. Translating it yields CASSPLAGVSDTQYF.

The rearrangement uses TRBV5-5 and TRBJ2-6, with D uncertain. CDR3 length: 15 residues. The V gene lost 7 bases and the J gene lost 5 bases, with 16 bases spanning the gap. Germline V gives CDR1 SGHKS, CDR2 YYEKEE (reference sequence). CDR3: CASSFAQSRANVLTF. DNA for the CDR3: TGTGCCAGCTCCTTCGCACAAAGTCGGGCCAACGTCCTGACTTTC.

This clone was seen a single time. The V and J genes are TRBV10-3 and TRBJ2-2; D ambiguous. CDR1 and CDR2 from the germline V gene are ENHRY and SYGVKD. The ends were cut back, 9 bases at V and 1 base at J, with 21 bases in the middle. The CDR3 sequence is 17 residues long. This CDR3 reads CAIRATLGDVNTGELFF. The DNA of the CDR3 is TGTGCCATTAGAGCCACTCTAGGAGATGTGAACACCGGGGAGCTGTTTTTT.

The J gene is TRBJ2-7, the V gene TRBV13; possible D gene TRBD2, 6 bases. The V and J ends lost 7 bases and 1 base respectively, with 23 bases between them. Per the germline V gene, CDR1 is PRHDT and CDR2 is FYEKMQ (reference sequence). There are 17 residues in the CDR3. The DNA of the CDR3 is TGTGCCAGCAACCGAAGAAAGGGCGGGATAAATTCCTACGAGCAGTACTTC. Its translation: CASNRRKGGINSYEQYF.

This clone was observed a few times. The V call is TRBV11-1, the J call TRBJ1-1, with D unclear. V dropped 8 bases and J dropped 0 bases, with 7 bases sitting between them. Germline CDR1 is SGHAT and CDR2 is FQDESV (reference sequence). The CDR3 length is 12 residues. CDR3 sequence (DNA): TGTGCCAGCGCGGGGTTGAACACTGAAGCTTTCTTT. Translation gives CASAGLNTEAFF.

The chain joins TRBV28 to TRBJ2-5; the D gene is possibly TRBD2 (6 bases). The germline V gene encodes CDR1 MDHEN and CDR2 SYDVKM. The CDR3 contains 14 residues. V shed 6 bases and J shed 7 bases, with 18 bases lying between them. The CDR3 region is CASRKNSGSGTQYF. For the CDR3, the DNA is TGTGCCAGCAGAAAAAATAGCGGCTCCGGGACCCAGTACTTC.

The CDR3 nucleotides read TGTGCCTGGAGTCTACCGAACTCCGTCACGGGACTAGTCAACAATGAGCAGTTCTTC. Amino acid sequence: CAWSLPNSVTGLVNNEQFF. The V and J genes are TRBV30 and TRBJ2-1; 8 nucleotides line up with TRBD2. The CDR3 runs 19 residues. Germline V gives CDR1 GTSNPN, CDR2 SVGIG (reference sequence). V lost 2 bases to trimming and J lost 5 bases; unmatched junction nucleotides: 20.

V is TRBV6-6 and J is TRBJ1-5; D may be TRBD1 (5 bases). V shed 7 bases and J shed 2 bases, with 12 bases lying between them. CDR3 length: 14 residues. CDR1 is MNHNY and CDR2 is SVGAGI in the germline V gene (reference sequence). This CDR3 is CASTFGGGNQPQHF. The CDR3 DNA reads TGTGCCAGCACCTTCGGGGGGGGCAATCAGCCCCAGCATTTT.

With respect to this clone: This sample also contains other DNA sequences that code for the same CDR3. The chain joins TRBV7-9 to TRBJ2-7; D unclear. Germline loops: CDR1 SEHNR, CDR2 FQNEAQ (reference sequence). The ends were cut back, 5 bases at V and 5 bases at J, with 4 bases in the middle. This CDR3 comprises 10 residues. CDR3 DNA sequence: TGTGCCAGCAGCCGTGACGAGCAGTACTTC. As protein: CASSRDEQYF. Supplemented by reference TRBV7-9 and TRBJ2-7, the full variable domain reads DTGVSQNPRHKITKRGQNVTFRCDPISEHNRLYWYRQTLGQGPEFLTYFQNEAQLEKSRLLSDRFSAERPKGSFSTLEIQRTEQGDSAMYLCASSRDEQYFGPGTRLTVT.

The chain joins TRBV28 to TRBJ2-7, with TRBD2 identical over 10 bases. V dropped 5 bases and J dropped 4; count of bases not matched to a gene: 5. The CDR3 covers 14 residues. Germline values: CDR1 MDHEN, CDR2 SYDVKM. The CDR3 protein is CASSIGLAAYEQYF. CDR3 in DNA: TGTGCCAGCAGTATTGGACTAGCGGCGTACGAGCAGTACTTC. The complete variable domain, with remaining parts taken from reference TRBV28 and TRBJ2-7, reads DVKVTQSSRYLVKRTGEKVFLECVQDMDHENMFWYRQDPGLGLRLIYFSYDVKMKEKGDIPEGYSVSREKKERFSLILESASTNQTSMYLCASSIGLAAYEQYFGPGTRLTVT.

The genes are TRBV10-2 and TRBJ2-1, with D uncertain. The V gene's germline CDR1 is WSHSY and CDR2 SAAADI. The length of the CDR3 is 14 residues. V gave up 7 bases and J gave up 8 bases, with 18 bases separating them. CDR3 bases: TGCGCCAGCATCGGTCCAGCGCGGTCGGATGAGCAGTTCTTC. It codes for CASIGPARSDEQFF.

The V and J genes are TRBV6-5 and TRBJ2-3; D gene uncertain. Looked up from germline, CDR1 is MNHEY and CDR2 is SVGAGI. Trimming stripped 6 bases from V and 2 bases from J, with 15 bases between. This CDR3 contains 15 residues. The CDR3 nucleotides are TGTGCCAGCAGGGGTAGTGCGTCCCCCACAGATACGCAGTATTTT. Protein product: CASRGSASPTDTQYF.

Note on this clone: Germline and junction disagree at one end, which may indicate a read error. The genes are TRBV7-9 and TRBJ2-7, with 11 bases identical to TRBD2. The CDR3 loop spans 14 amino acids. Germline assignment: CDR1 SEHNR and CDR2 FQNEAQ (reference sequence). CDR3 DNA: TGTGCCAGCAGCTCCGGGACTAGCGGCTACGGGCAGTACTTC. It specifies CASSSGTSGYGQYF.

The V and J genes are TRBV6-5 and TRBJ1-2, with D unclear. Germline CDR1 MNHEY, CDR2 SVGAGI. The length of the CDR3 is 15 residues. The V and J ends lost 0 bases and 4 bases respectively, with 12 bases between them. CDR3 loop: CASSYSGGSAYGYTF. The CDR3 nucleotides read TGTGCCAGCAGTTACTCGGGAGGGTCGGCCTATGGCTACACCTTC.

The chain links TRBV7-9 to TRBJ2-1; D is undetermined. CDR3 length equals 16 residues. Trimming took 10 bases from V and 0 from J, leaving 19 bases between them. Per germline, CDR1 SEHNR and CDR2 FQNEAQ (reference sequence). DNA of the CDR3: TGTGCCATCCCCTTGGGCTCAGCCCGCTCCTACAATGAGCAGTTCTTC. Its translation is CAIPLGSARSYNEQFF.

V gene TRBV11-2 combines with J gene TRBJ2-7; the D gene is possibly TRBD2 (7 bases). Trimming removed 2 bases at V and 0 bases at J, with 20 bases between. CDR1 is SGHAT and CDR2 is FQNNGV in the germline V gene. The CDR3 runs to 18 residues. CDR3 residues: CASSLPEQEGGSSYEQYF. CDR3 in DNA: TGTGCCAGCAGCTTACCTGAGCAGGAGGGGGGGAGCTCCTACGAGCAGTACTTC. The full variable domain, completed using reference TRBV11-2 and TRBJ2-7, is EAGVAQSPRYKIIEKRQSVAFWCNPISGHATLYWYQQILGQGPKLLIQFQNNGVVDDSQLPKDRFSAERLKGVDSTLKIQPAKLEDSAVYLCASSLPEQEGGSSYEQYFGPGTRLTVT.

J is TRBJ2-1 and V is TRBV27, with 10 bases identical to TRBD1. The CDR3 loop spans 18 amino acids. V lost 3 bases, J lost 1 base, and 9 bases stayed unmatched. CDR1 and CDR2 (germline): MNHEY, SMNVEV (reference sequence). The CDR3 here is CASSLKEGTGASYNEQFF. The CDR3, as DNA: TGTGCCAGCAGTTTGAAAGAAGGGACAGGGGCTTCCTACAATGAGCAGTTCTTC.

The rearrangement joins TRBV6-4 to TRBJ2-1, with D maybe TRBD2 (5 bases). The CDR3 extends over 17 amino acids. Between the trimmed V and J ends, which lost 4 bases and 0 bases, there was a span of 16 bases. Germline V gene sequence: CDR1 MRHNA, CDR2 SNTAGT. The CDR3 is CASSVPRAGLSYNEQFF. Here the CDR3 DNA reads TGTGCCAGCAGTGTTCCCCGGGCGGGCCTCTCCTACAATGAGCAGTTCTTC.

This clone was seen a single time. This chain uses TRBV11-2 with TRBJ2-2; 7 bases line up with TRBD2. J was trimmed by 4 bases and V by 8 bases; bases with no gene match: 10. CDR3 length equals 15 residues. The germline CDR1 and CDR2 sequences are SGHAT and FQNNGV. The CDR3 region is CASFIRGVSTGELFF. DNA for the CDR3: TGTGCCAGCTTTATACGGGGGGTGAGCACCGGGGAGCTGTTTTTT.

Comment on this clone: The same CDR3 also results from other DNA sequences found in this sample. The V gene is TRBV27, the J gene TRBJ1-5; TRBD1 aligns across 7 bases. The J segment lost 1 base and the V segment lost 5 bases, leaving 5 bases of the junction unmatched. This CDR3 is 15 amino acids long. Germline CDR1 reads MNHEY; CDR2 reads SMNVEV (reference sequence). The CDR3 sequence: CASSPWTGSNQPQHF. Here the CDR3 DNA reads TGTGCCAGCAGTCCATGGACAGGAAGCAATCAGCCCCAGCATTTT.